The rows below give T cell receptor beta chains drawn from one sample of a study of blood T cell repertoires in COVID-19. Clones were sequenced by immunoSEQ multiplex PCR, and TCRdb holds only the in-frame ones, with some missing. The data contain roughly 75,000 clones, about 80% of them singletons. The sequencing sample was made of peripheral blood. The receptor set was obtained from a middle-aged man with acute or convalescent COVID-19. Each CDR3 is given with its conserved first and last residue. The D gene is left open where the match is weak. Size values are once, few and many counts, or a class for expanded clones, and some rows have none.

clone_size: -; v_call: TRBV4-1; d_call: -; cdr3_length: 14; j_call: TRBJ2-2; cdr3_aa: CASSHPGLAGELFF; cdr3_nt: TGCGCCAGCAGCCACCCAGGGTTAGCCGGGGAGCTGTTTTTT
clone_size: -; v_call: TRBV18; d_call: -; cdr3_length: 13; j_call: TRBJ2-3; cdr3_aa: CASSDRLTDTQYF; cdr3_nt: TGTGCCAGCTCAGACAGGCTGACAGATACGCAGTATTTT
clone_size: -; v_call: TRBV28; d_call: TRBD1; cdr3_length: 11; j_call: TRBJ1-6; cdr3_aa: CASSSDRALHF; cdr3_nt: TGTGCCAGCAGTTCGGACAGGGCCCTCCACTTT
clone_size: -; v_call: TRBV28; d_call: -; cdr3_length: 13; j_call: TRBJ2-7; cdr3_aa: CASSFTENYEQYF; cdr3_nt: TGTGCCAGCAGTTTTACGGAGAACTACGAGCAGTACTTC
clone_size: -; v_call: TRBV29-1; d_call: TRBD2; cdr3_length: 11; j_call: TRBJ2-3; cdr3_aa: CSTQTGLASLF; cdr3_nt: TGCAGCACCCAAACGGGACTAGCGTCCCTATTT
clone_size: once; v_call: TRBV15; d_call: TRBD1; cdr3_length: 15; j_call: TRBJ1-1; cdr3_aa: CATSRATGGLTEAFF; cdr3_nt: TGTGCCACCAGCAGAGCGACAGGGGGGCTTACTGAAGCTTTCTTT
clone_size: -; v_call: TRBV28; d_call: -; cdr3_length: 14; j_call: TRBJ1-2; cdr3_aa: CASSLGGSGDGYTF; cdr3_nt: TGTGCCAGCAGTTTGGGGGGAAGTGGAGATGGCTACACCTTC
clone_size: -; v_call: TRBV20-1; d_call: TRBD1; cdr3_length: 11; j_call: TRBJ2-7; cdr3_aa: CSAQQGYEQYF; cdr3_nt: TGCAGTGCTCAACAGGGGTACGAGCAGTACTTC
clone_size: -; v_call: TRBV4-2; d_call: TRBD2; cdr3_length: 15; j_call: TRBJ2-2; cdr3_aa: CASRRAGWDTGELFF; cdr3_nt: TGTGCCAGCAGGCGAGCGGGGTGGGACACCGGGGAGCTGTTTTTT
clone_size: -; v_call: TRBV7-3; d_call: -; cdr3_length: 15; j_call: TRBJ2-6; cdr3_aa: CASSRQVSVANVLTF; cdr3_nt: TGTGCCAGCAGCCGACAGGTCTCAGTGGCCAACGTCCTGACTTTC
clone_size: once; v_call: TRBV15; d_call: -; cdr3_length: 15; j_call: TRBJ2-7; cdr3_aa: CATSREPIWSGEQYF; cdr3_nt: TGTGCCACCAGCAGAGAGCCGATTTGGTCGGGAGAGCAGTACTTC
clone_size: -; v_call: TRBV4-3; d_call: -; cdr3_length: 14; j_call: TRBJ1-2; cdr3_aa: CASSPTLTDYGYTF; cdr3_nt: TGCGCCAGCAGCCCTACTCTGACAGACTATGGCTACACCTTC
clone_size: -; v_call: TRBV6-5; d_call: TRBD1; cdr3_length: 15; j_call: TRBJ2-5; cdr3_aa: CASTLQGSGGETQYF; cdr3_nt: TGTGCCAGCACCCTACAGGGGAGTGGGGGAGAGACCCAGTACTTC
clone_size: -; v_call: TRBV7-2; d_call: TRBD1; cdr3_length: 13; j_call: TRBJ1-1; cdr3_aa: CASSSGQGTEAFF; cdr3_nt: TGTGCCAGCAGCTCGGGACAGGGCACTGAAGCTTTCTTT
clone_size: -; v_call: TRBV4-1; d_call: TRBD2; cdr3_length: 15; j_call: TRBJ2-7; cdr3_aa: CASSQVGDYSYEQYF; cdr3_nt: TGCGCCAGCAGCCAAGTTGGGGACTACTCCTACGAGCAGTACTTC
clone_size: -; v_call: TRBV7-3; d_call: TRBD1; cdr3_length: 17; j_call: TRBJ2-2; cdr3_aa: CASSLSQRQGAAGELFF; cdr3_nt: TGTGCCAGCAGCTTAAGTCAAAGACAGGGGGCGGCCGGGGAGCTGTTTTTT
clone_size: -; v_call: TRBV28; d_call: -; cdr3_length: 12; j_call: TRBJ1-6; cdr3_aa: CASSLNNSPLHF; cdr3_nt: TGTGCCAGCAGTCTTAATAATTCACCCCTCCACTTT
clone_size: -; v_call: TRBV7-2; d_call: -; cdr3_length: 16; j_call: TRBJ2-5; cdr3_aa: CASSLGSGRVQETQYF; cdr3_nt: TGTGCCAGCAGCTTAGGTTCTGGGCGGGTACAAGAGACCCAGTACTTC
clone_size: -; v_call: TRBV4-1; d_call: TRBD2; cdr3_length: 15; j_call: TRBJ2-5; cdr3_aa: CASSPGLEGRETQYF; cdr3_nt: TGCGCCAGCAGCCCCGGACTAGAGGGGAGAGAGACCCAGTACTTC
clone_size: -; v_call: TRBV9; d_call: -; cdr3_length: 15; j_call: TRBJ1-2; cdr3_aa: CASSVDQIPDYGYTF; cdr3_nt: TGTGCCAGCAGCGTAGATCAGATCCCAGACTATGGCTACACCTTC
clone_size: -; v_call: TRBV6-5; d_call: TRBD1; cdr3_length: 13; j_call: TRBJ1-5; cdr3_aa: CASHLQGDQPQHF; cdr3_nt: TGTGCCAGCCATCTACAGGGGGATCAGCCCCAGCATTTT
clone_size: -; v_call: TRBV7-2; d_call: TRBD1; cdr3_length: 15; j_call: TRBJ1-5; cdr3_aa: CASSLNTGALQPQHF; cdr3_nt: TGTGCCAGCAGCCTAAATACAGGGGCACTTCAGCCCCAGCATTTT
clone_size: -; v_call: TRBV5-4; d_call: TRBD1; cdr3_length: 15; j_call: TRBJ2-7; cdr3_aa: CASGIQGAAVNEQYF; cdr3_nt: TGTGCCAGCGGAATCCAGGGGGCGGCCGTAAACGAGCAGTACTTC
clone_size: -; v_call: TRBV18; d_call: -; cdr3_length: 14; j_call: TRBJ1-5; cdr3_aa: CASSSDSRNQPQHF; cdr3_nt: TGTGCCAGCTCATCAGACAGTAGGAATCAGCCCCAGCATTTT
clone_size: -; v_call: TRBV10-3; d_call: TRBD1; cdr3_length: 18; j_call: TRBJ2-6; cdr3_aa: CAISERGQPSSGANVLTF; cdr3_nt: TGTGCCATCAGTGAGCGGGGACAGCCCTCCTCTGGGGCCAACGTCCTGACTTTC
clone_size: -; v_call: TRBV3-1/TRBV3-2; d_call: TRBD1; cdr3_length: 16; j_call: TRBJ1-2; cdr3_aa: CASSTRQGWSVGGYTF; cdr3_nt: TGTGCCAGCAGCACCAGACAGGGGTGGTCCGTCGGTGGCTACACCTTC